Listed below are T cell receptor beta chains from one sample, sequenced in a study of response to subunit inactivated influenza vaccine. TCRdb reprocessed the RT-PCR reads with MiXCR, giving one entry per CDR3 protein. The sample has 650,000 to 850,000 distinct CDR3 sequences; approximately 14% are singletons. The sequencing here drew on PBMCs from blood, taken 14 to 15 days before vaccination. Source of these receptors: a man over 45 who received an inactivated influenza vaccine. The CDR3 runs from the conserved cysteine through the conserved F or W. The D gene is left open where the match is weak. The size entry is marked missing in some rows and otherwise reads once, few, many or a size class.

>NA|TRBJ2-7|TRBV7-9|once
TGTGCCAGCAGCTTAGCGCTGGAAAGTGACGAGCAGTACTTC
CASSLALESDEQYF
>NA|TRBJ2-3|TRBV9|NA
TGTGCCAGCAGCGTTACTTACGGGGGCACAGATACGCAGTATTTT
CASSVTYGGTDTQYF
>TRBD2|TRBJ2-3|TRBV4-2|once
TGTGCCAGCAGCCGAGAAGCGGGGGGGCTTTATAGCACAGATACGCAGTATTTT
CASSREAGGLYSTDTQYF
>NA|TRBJ1-6|TRBV10-3|few
TGTGCCATCAGTGAGTCGCGGAGGATGGGATCACCCCTCCACTTT
CAISESRRMGSPLHF
>NA|TRBJ1-5|TRBV27|many
TGTGCCAGCAGTTCCAAATGGACAGAGTTCAATCAGCCCCAGCATTTT
CASSSKWTEFNQPQHF
>NA|TRBJ2-3|TRBV7-2|NA
TGTGCCAGCAGCTTAGCTTGGACCGGAACAGATACGCAGTATTTT
CASSLAWTGTDTQYF
>TRBD1|TRBJ2-1|TRBV28|NA
TGTGCCAGCAGGGGGCCGGGACAGGGGGCCAACAATGAGCAGTTCTTC
CASRGPGQGANNEQFF
>NA|TRBJ2-7|TRBV7-2|NA
TGTGCCAGCAGCCCGGTGGCTAGCGCAAACTACGAGCAGTACTTC
CASSPVASANYEQYF
>TRBD1|TRBJ1-1|TRBV6-2/TRBV6-3|NA
TGTGCCAGCGGAAGACAGGGATTGGGTACTGAAGCTTTCTTT
CASGRQGLGTEAFF
>TRBD1|TRBJ2-5|TRBV20-1|few
TGCAGTGCTAAAGGACAGGGACGGGAGACCCAGTACTTC
CSAKGQGRETQYF
>NA|TRBJ1-6|TRBV7-9|NA
TGTGCCAGCAGCTCAGGGGAATCTTCACCCCTCCACTTT
CASSSGESSPLHF
>NA|TRBJ2-3|TRBV29-1|few
TGCAGCGTTGTAGACGGGACTTTTAGCACAGATACGCAGTATTTT
CSVVDGTFSTDTQYF
>TRBD2|TRBJ2-2|TRBV7-2|many
TGTGCCAGCAGCCCTAGACTAGCGGGAGCTTTCGGGGAGCTGTTTTTT
CASSPRLAGAFGELFF
>TRBD2|TRBJ2-2|TRBV6-2/TRBV6-3|few
TGTGCCAGCATGTCCCTAGCGGAGAACACCGGGGAGCTGTTTTTT
CASMSLAENTGELFF
>NA|TRBJ2-5|TRBV7-2|few
TGTTCCAGCAGCTTAGAGCGGCAGACCCAGTACTTC
CSSSLERQTQYF
>TRBD1|TRBJ2-2|TRBV4-1|NA
TGCGCCAGCAGCCGGCTCGGGACAGGAAACACCGGGGAGCTGTTTTTT
CASSRLGTGNTGELFF
>NA|TRBJ2-1|TRBV7-9|few
TGTGCCAGCACCTCGCCGGGACTGGCGTTGAGGGAGCAGTTCTTC
CASTSPGLALREQFF
>NA|TRBJ2-6|TRBV5-1|few
TGCGCCAGCAGCTCGTTGCCTGGGGCCAACGTCCTGACTTTC
CASSSLPGANVLTF
>TRBD2|TRBJ2-7|TRBV18|NA
TGTGCCAGCCGCGGGGGTAGAAACGAGCAGTACTTC
CASRGGRNEQYF
>NA|TRBJ1-1|TRBV5-1|many
TGCGCCAGCAGCTTGGGCGGAGGTATGATGAACACTGAAGCTTTCTTT
CASSLGGGMMNTEAFF
>TRBD2|TRBJ2-1|TRBV24-1|few
TGTGCCACCAGTGATTTTACTAGCGGGAGGGCCGGTGAGCAGTTCTTC
CATSDFTSGRAGEQFF
>TRBD1|TRBJ2-2|TRBV7-2|few
TGTGCCAGCAGCTTAGGAGGGACAGGGTCCGGCGGGGAGCTGTTTTTT
CASSLGGTGSGGELFF
>TRBD1|TRBJ1-2|TRBV12-3/TRBV12-4|few
TGTGCCATCCGACAGGGGGCAAACTATGGCTACACCTTC
CAIRQGANYGYTF
>NA|TRBJ1-5|TRBV7-2|many
TGTGCCAGCAGCTTAGGGTCCAGGGCCAATCAGCCCCAGCATTTT
CASSLGSRANQPQHF
>NA|TRBJ1-1|TRBV28|few
TGTGCCAGCAGATCCATGTGGGATGCTTTCTTT
CASRSMWDAFF
>TRBD1|TRBJ1-2|TRBV6-1|NA
TGTGCCAGCACCAGGACAGGGGGTCTCTATGGCTACACCTTC
CASTRTGGLYGYTF
>TRBD1|TRBJ2-3|TRBV29-1|NA
TGCAGCGTTGCCCGGCCGCCGGGACAGGGCCCAGATACGCAGTATTTT
CSVARPPGQGPDTQYF
>NA|TRBJ2-1|TRBV5-1|many
TGCGCCAGCAGCTTGGCCCCCGGGAACAATGAGCAGTTCTTC
CASSLAPGNNEQFF
>NA|TRBJ2-3|TRBV6-6|few
TGTGCCAGCACGACAGACACAGATACGCAGTATTTT
CASTTDTDTQYF
>NA|TRBJ2-2|TRBV29-1|few
TGCAGCGTTCTAGGGGTAGGGAACACCGGGGAGCTGTTTTTT
CSVLGVGNTGELFF
>TRBD1|TRBJ1-1|TRBV4-2|NA
TGTGCCAGCAGCCGGCAGGACAGGGTGAAAGCTTTCTTT
CASSRQDRVKAFF
>NA|TRBJ2-1|TRBV30|NA
TGTGCCTGGAGCCACCTGGATGAGCAGTTCTTC
CAWSHLDEQFF
>NA|TRBJ2-3|TRBV9|NA
TGTGCCAGCAGCGTAGGAGGGGGGACTAGCACAGATACGCAGTATTTT
CASSVGGGTSTDTQYF
>NA|TRBJ2-1|TRBV6-2/TRBV6-3|NA
TGTGCCAGCATGGGGGCTGCGTCCTACAATGAGCAGTTCTTC
CASMGAASYNEQFF
>NA|TRBJ2-2|TRBV4-1|few
TGCGCCAGCAGCCAAGAAACAAATGCGAACACCGGGGAGCTGTTTTTT
CASSQETNANTGELFF
>TRBD2|TRBJ2-1|TRBV29-1|NA
TGCAGCGCATCAACCGGGACTAGGGCCCTCAATGAGCAGTTCTTC
CSASTGTRALNEQFF
>NA|TRBJ2-7|TRBV28|NA
TGTGCCACACGTGAGGGGGCCTACGAGCAGTACTTC
CATREGAYEQYF
>NA|TRBJ2-1|TRBV20-1|few
TGCAGTGCTAGTCCGGGCCCCGGAGATGAGCAGTTCTTC
CSASPGPGDEQFF